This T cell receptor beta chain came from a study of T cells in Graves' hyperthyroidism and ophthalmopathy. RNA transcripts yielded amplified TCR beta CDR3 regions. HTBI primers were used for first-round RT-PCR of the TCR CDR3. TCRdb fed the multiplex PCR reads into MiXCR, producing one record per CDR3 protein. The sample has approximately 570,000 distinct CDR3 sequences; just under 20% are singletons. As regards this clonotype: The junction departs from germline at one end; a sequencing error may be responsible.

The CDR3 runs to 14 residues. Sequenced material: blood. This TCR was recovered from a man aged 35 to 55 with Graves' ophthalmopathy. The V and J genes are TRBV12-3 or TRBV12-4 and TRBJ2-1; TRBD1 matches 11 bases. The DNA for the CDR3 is TGTGCCAGCAGTGTTAGGACAGGGGGCAATGAGCGGTTCTTC. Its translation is CASSVRTGGNERFF.